This paragraph covers one TCR beta chain sequence. What it recognizes is unknown. The assay was immunoSEQ multiplex PCR, and TCRdb's table has in-frame clones only and misses some. The sample lists fewer than 30,000 clones, 83% occurring once. The sample originates from a study of PD-1 blockade in classical Hodgkin lymphoma. The study, taken as a whole, reports: Whatever underlies the repertoire differences (possibly disease activity or prior therapy) remains undefined.

CDR1 and CDR2 from the germline V gene are LNHNV and YYDKDF (reference sequence). This CDR3 spans 17 amino acids. V was pared by 1 base and J by 9 bases, with 22 bases between. Relapses following autologous stem cell transplantation were seen in all patients, with brentuximab vedotin exposure varying. The chain joins TRBV15 to TRBJ2-1, with D perhaps given as TRBD1 or TRBD2 (5 bases each). The clonotype was recovered from a human donor with classical Hodgkin lymphoma. The sequences come from peripheral blood mononuclear cells (PBMCs), collected before the second cycle of nivolumab. The CDR3 DNA follows: TGTGCCACCAGCAGAGGGGGGTTCCGTGGGGCCGGTGGTGAGCAGTTCTTC. This gives the protein CATSRGGFRGAGGEQFF.